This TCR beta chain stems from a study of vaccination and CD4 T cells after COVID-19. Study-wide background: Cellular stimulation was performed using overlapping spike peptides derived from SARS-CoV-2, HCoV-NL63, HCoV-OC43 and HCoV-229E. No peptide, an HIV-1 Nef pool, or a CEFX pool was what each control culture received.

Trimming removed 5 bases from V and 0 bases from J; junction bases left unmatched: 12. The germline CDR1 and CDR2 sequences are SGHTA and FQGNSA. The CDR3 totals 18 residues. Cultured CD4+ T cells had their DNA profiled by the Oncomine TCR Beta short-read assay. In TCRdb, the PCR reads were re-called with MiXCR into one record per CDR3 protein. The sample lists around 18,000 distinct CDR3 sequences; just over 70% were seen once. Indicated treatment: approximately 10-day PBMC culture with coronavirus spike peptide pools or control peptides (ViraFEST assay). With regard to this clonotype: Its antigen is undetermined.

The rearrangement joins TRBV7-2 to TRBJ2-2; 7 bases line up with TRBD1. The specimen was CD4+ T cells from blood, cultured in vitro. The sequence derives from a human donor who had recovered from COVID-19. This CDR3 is CASSNLGQSGTNTGELFF. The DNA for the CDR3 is TGTGCCAGCAGCAACCTGGGACAGAGCGGAACGAACACCGGGGAGCTGTTTTTT.